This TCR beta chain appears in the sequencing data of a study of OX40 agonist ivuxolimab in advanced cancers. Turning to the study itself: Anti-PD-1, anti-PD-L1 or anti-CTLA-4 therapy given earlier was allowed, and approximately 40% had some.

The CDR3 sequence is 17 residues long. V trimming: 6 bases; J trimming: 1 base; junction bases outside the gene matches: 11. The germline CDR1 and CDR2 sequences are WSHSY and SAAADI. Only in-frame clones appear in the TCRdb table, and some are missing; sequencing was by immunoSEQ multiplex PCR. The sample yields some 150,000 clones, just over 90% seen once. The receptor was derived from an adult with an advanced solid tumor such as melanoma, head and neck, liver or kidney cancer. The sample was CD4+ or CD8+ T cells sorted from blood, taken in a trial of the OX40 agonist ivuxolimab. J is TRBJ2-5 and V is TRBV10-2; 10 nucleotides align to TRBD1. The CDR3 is CASRDGQGGLFQETQYF. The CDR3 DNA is TGCGCCAGCAGAGACGGACAGGGGGGACTTTTCCAAGAGACCCAGTACTTC.